These T cell receptor beta chains were read from a single sample in a study of spatial heterogeneity in lung cancer. MiXCR, run by TCRdb on the 5' RACE reads, gives a single entry per CDR3 protein. The data hold more than 75,000 distinct CDR3 sequences, with 15% to 20% observed a single time. The specimen was PBMCs, collected at follow-up. The receptors shown here come from a male donor with early-stage non-small cell lung cancer. The CDR3 runs from the conserved cysteine through the conserved F or W. Each record gives: V gene, clone size, D gene, J gene, CDR3 DNA, CDR3 protein. A D gene is named only where the DNA matches it firmly. A row's size may be missing; if present it is once, few, many or a size class.

V gene: TRBV20-1; clone size: few; D gene: NA; J gene: TRBJ1-5; CDR3 DNA: TGCAGTGCTAGAGTAGACACATTAGAGAATCAGCCCCAGCATTTT; CDR3 protein: CSARVDTLENQPQHF
V gene: TRBV4-1; clone size: NA; D gene: NA; J gene: TRBJ2-7; CDR3 DNA: TGCGCCAGCAGCCAGTTAGACAGGTCAACCTACGAGCAGTACTTC; CDR3 protein: CASSQLDRSTYEQYF
V gene: TRBV19; clone size: few; D gene: TRBD1; J gene: TRBJ2-4; CDR3 DNA: TGTGCCAGTAGTAAAGTACGGGACAGGGAATCCAAAAACATTCAGTACTTC; CDR3 protein: CASSKVRDRESKNIQYF
V gene: TRBV7-9; clone size: NA; D gene: NA; J gene: TRBJ1-1; CDR3 DNA: TGTGCCAGCAGCTTAGTCGACGCTGAAGCTTTCTTT; CDR3 protein: CASSLVDAEAFF
V gene: TRBV7-3; clone size: NA; D gene: TRBD2; J gene: TRBJ2-1; CDR3 DNA: TGTGCCAGCAGCCCGGGACTAGCGGTATACAATGAGCAGTTCTTC; CDR3 protein: CASSPGLAVYNEQFF
V gene: TRBV19; clone size: few; D gene: NA; J gene: TRBJ2-4; CDR3 DNA: TGTGCCAGTAGGACCTCGGCCAAAAACATTCAGTACTTC; CDR3 protein: CASRTSAKNIQYF
V gene: TRBV15; clone size: NA; D gene: NA; J gene: TRBJ2-2; CDR3 DNA: TGTGCCACCAGCCCGACTAAGAGTCCCCGGGAGCTGTTTTTT; CDR3 protein: CATSPTKSPRELFF
V gene: TRBV12-5; clone size: many; D gene: NA; J gene: TRBJ2-2; CDR3 DNA: TGTGCTAGTGGTCCCTGGGGGGAGGCCGGGGAGCTGTTTTTT; CDR3 protein: CASGPWGEAGELFF
V gene: TRBV20-1; clone size: NA; D gene: NA; J gene: TRBJ2-1; CDR3 DNA: TGCAGTGCTGCGGACACGGACAATGAGCAGTTCTTC; CDR3 protein: CSAADTDNEQFF
V gene: TRBV24-1; clone size: few; D gene: NA; J gene: TRBJ2-1; CDR3 DNA: TGTGCCACCAGTGATTTTACGGTAGCGGCTAACAATGAGCAGTTCTTC; CDR3 protein: CATSDFTVAANNEQFF
V gene: TRBV12-5; clone size: few; D gene: NA; J gene: TRBJ1-4; CDR3 DNA: TGTGCTAGTGGTCCGTCGGGGGGACCTAATGAAAAACTGTTTTTT; CDR3 protein: CASGPSGGPNEKLFF
V gene: TRBV3-1; clone size: few; D gene: NA; J gene: TRBJ2-2; CDR3 DNA: TGTGCCAGCAGCCAAAGATTCAGGGCCCTCGGGGAGCTGTTTTTT; CDR3 protein: CASSQRFRALGELFF
V gene: TRBV10-1; clone size: few; D gene: NA; J gene: TRBJ2-2; CDR3 DNA: TGCGCCAGCAGGGGTTCCTCGACCGGGGAGCTGTTTTTT; CDR3 protein: CASRGSSTGELFF
V gene: TRBV7-2; clone size: NA; D gene: NA; J gene: TRBJ2-1; CDR3 DNA: TGTGCCAGCAGCTCTGACAGGCTCCACTACAATGAGCAGTTCTTC; CDR3 protein: CASSSDRLHYNEQFF
V gene: TRBV12-3/TRBV12-4; clone size: few; D gene: NA; J gene: TRBJ2-7; CDR3 DNA: TGTGCCAGCGTGGGAGGGGGATTAGGCGAGCAGTACTTC; CDR3 protein: CASVGGGLGEQYF
V gene: TRBV11-2; clone size: once; D gene: TRBD2; J gene: TRBJ2-5; CDR3 DNA: TGTGCCAGCAGCCAACTAGCGACCCAAGAGACCCAGTACTTC; CDR3 protein: CASSQLATQETQYF
V gene: TRBV6-1; clone size: NA; D gene: NA; J gene: TRBJ1-1; CDR3 DNA: TGTGCCAGCAGTGAGAGGATGGGGAACGGTGAAGCTTTCTTT; CDR3 protein: CASSERMGNGEAFF
V gene: TRBV6-1; clone size: few; D gene: NA; J gene: TRBJ1-1; CDR3 DNA: TGTGCCAGCAGTGAATTATTAGGGACCACTGAAGCTTTCTTT; CDR3 protein: CASSELLGTTEAFF
V gene: TRBV12-3/TRBV12-4; clone size: NA; D gene: TRBD2; J gene: TRBJ2-7; CDR3 DNA: TGTGCCAGCAGTTTAGCAGCGGGAGGGTTCGGTGAGCAGTACTTC; CDR3 protein: CASSLAAGGFGEQYF
V gene: TRBV7-2; clone size: few; D gene: TRBD2; J gene: TRBJ2-5; CDR3 DNA: TGTGCCAGCAGCGCTAGCGGGGGAACCCTCCAAGAGACCCAGTACTTC; CDR3 protein: CASSASGGTLQETQYF
V gene: TRBV19; clone size: NA; D gene: NA; J gene: TRBJ2-7; CDR3 DNA: TGTGCCAGTAGTGTCGATCCGTTTGGTCCCTACGAGCAGTACTTC; CDR3 protein: CASSVDPFGPYEQYF
V gene: TRBV7-3; clone size: NA; D gene: NA; J gene: TRBJ2-2; CDR3 DNA: TGTGCCAGCAGCTTATCCGGGCCCGGGGAGCTGTTTTTT; CDR3 protein: CASSLSGPGELFF
V gene: TRBV6-2/TRBV6-3; clone size: NA; D gene: TRBD1; J gene: TRBJ2-7; CDR3 DNA: TGTGCCAGCAGTTACTTTGGACAGGGCTACGAGCAGTACTTC; CDR3 protein: CASSYFGQGYEQYF
V gene: TRBV29-1; clone size: few; D gene: TRBD1; J gene: TRBJ2-4; CDR3 DNA: TGCAGCGTTGAGGACCGGGACAGACGAAAAAACATTCAGTACTTC; CDR3 protein: CSVEDRDRRKNIQYF
V gene: TRBV7-2; clone size: NA; D gene: TRBD2; J gene: TRBJ2-7; CDR3 DNA: TGTGCCAGCAGTTTAGGACTAGCGGGAGACCCCTCCTACGAGCAGTACTTC; CDR3 protein: CASSLGLAGDPSYEQYF
V gene: TRBV20-1; clone size: NA; D gene: TRBD2; J gene: TRBJ2-1; CDR3 DNA: TGCAGTGCTCAGCCTACTAGCGGGTTTAACAATGAGCAGTTCTTC; CDR3 protein: CSAQPTSGFNNEQFF
V gene: TRBV6-2/TRBV6-3; clone size: many; D gene: NA; J gene: TRBJ2-5; CDR3 DNA: TGTGCCAGCAGTTACGTGGCAGGAGAGACCCAGTACTTC; CDR3 protein: CASSYVAGETQYF